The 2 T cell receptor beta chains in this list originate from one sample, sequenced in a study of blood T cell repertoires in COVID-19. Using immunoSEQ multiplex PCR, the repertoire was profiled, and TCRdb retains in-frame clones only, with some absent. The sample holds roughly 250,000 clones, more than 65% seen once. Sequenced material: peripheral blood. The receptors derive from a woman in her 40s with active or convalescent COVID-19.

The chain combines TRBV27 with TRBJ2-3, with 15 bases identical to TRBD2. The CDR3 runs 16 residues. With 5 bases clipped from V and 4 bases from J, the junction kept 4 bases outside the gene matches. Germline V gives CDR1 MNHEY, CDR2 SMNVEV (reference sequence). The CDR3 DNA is TGTGCCAGCAGTCGGACTAGCGGGGGGGTTGCAGATACGCAGTATTTT. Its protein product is CASSRTSGGVADTQYF.

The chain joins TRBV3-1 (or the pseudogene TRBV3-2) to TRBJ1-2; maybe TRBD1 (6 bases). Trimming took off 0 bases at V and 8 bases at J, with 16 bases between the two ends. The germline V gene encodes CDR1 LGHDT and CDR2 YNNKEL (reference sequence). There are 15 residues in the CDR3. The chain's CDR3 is CASSQDPAGAGGYTF. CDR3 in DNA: TGTGCCAGCAGCCAAGACCCCGCAGGGGCCGGAGGCTACACCTTC.